These 30 T cell receptor beta chains were sequenced from one sample in a study of identical twins. TCRdb redid the calling of the 5' RACE reads with MiXCR, one entry per CDR3 protein. Of approximately 220,000 distinct CDR3 sequences in the sample, under 10% were seen once. These data were likewise used in another study, on yellow fever vaccine responses in identical twins.

The sequenced sample was memory (CD45RO+) T cells sorted from blood. The receptor source for this set is a young woman in good health.

This clonotype was seen a few times. The chain links TRBV12-3 or TRBV12-4 to TRBJ2-7; TRBD2 matches at 8 bases. CDR3 length: 14 amino acids. With 5 bases clipped from V and 3 bases from J, the junction kept 6 bases outside the gene matches. CDR3 nucleotides: TGTGCCAGCAGTAAAAGGACTAGCAGCTACGAGCAGTACTTC. Protein: CASSKRTSSYEQYF.

This clonotype was counted only a few times. As DNA, the CDR3 is TGCAGTGCTGCCATAGCGGGGGGCCCAGATACGCAGTATTTT. This codes for CSAAIAGGPDTQYF. This chain joins TRBV20-1 and TRBJ2-3, with 10 bases aligning to TRBD2. CDR3 length: 14 residues. Germline V lookup: CDR1 DFQATT, CDR2 SNEGSKA (reference sequence). The V segment lost 5 bases and the J segment 4 bases; nucleotides outside the gene matches: 6.

The table lists this clonotype with a few counts. The J gene is TRBJ1-6, the V gene TRBV5-1, with D tentatively TRBD1 (6 bases). The CDR3 is 15 amino acids. V dropped 0 bases and J dropped 10 bases, with 14 bases sitting between them. Germline V lookup: CDR1 SGHRS, CDR2 YFSETQ. CDR3 sequence reads: CASSLEQGDNSPLHF. The CDR3 DNA follows: TGCGCCAGCAGCTTGGAACAGGGTGACAACTCACCCCTCCACTTT.

The chain carries TRBV27 and TRBJ2-4; 7 bases fit TRBD2. The CDR3 is 16 residues long. The V and J ends lost 6 bases and 7 bases, in that order; junction bases with no gene match: 15. Germline CDR1 is MNHEY and CDR2 is SMNVEV (reference sequence). The CDR3 loop is CASSSNSGRGLNIQYF. CDR3 nucleotide sequence: TGTGCCAGCAGCTCTAATAGCGGGCGCGGGTTGAACATTCAGTACTTC.

The V call is TRBV27, the J call TRBJ2-1; TRBD1 matches at 7 bases. Trimming at V came to 5 bases and at J to 4 bases, leaving 5 bases not matched to a gene. Germline lookup yields CDR1 MNHEY and CDR2 SMNVEV (reference sequence). The CDR3 totals 14 residues. In DNA, the CDR3 is TGTGCCAGCAGTCGGGGACAGCTGTACAATGAGCAGTTCTTC. Translation gives CASSRGQLYNEQFF.

The rearrangement uses TRBV6-2 or TRBV6-3 and TRBJ2-2; TRBD1 or TRBD2 may be the D gene (5 bases each). Germline-derived CDR1 and CDR2 are MNHEY and SVGEGT. The CDR3 is 14 amino acids. Trimming took off 5 bases at V and 2 bases at J, with 9 bases between the two ends. In DNA, the CDR3 is TGTGCCAGCAGTCCGGGGCTAAACACCGGGGAGCTGTTTTTT. Translated, it gives CASSPGLNTGELFF.

The V and J genes are TRBV19 and TRBJ2-5; TRBD2 aligns across 7 bases. This CDR3 has 12 amino acids. V was clipped by 6 bases and J by 5 bases; unmatched bases: 3. Per the germline V gene, CDR1 is LNHDA and CDR2 is SQIVND (reference sequence). The CDR3 sequence is CASSAGEETQYF. CDR3 in DNA: TGTGCCAGTAGCGCGGGGGAGGAGACCCAGTACTTC.

This clonotype was recorded at least ten times. V is TRBV20-1 and J is TRBJ2-1; D is perhaps TRBD2 (6 bases). From germline, CDR1 is DFQATT and CDR2 SNEGSKA (reference sequence). This CDR3 has 15 residues. V lost 0 bases, J lost 8 bases, and 17 bases lay in between. CDR3 sequence: CSARDPLAPLYEQFF. The CDR3 DNA reads as TGCAGTGCTAGAGATCCCCTAGCGCCGTTGTATGAGCAGTTCTTC.

The rearrangement uses TRBV9 and TRBJ2-7; D gene unclear. The germline V and J ends were trimmed by 0 bases and 5 bases, with 12 bases remaining between them. Germline V gene data show CDR1 as SGDLS and CDR2 as YYNGEE. The CDR3 spans 14 residues. In DNA form, the CDR3 reads TGTGCCAGCAGCGTAGAGATTGCAAGGGACGAGCAGTACTTC. Its protein is CASSVEIARDEQYF.

This chain connects TRBV20-1 to TRBJ2-1; 8 bases are a match to TRBD2. Trimming removed 7 bases from V and 1 base from J; junction bases left unmatched: 3. Germline V gives CDR1 DFQATT, CDR2 SNEGSKA (reference sequence). The CDR3 has 13 residues. CDR3: CSVGGRSYNEQFF. The CDR3 coding sequence is TGCAGTGTAGGCGGGAGGTCCTACAATGAGCAGTTCTTC.

In this sample, this clonotype turned up many times. Its ends do not fully match the called genes, so a read error is possible. The CDR3 nucleotides are TGTGCCAGCAGCTACTCCCACGAGCAGTACTTC. It yields the protein CASSYSHEQYF. This sequence joins TRBV11-2 and TRBJ2-7; no clear D. The germline CDR1 and CDR2 sequences are SGHAT and FQNNGV. The CDR3 sequence is 11 residues long.

The V gene is TRBV15, the J gene TRBJ2-5; the match to TRBD2 covers 12 bases. CDR1 and CDR2 from the germline V gene are LNHNV and YYDKDF (reference sequence). V trimming: 3 bases; J trimming: 2 bases; junction bases outside the gene matches: 10. This CDR3 is built from 18 residues. DNA for the CDR3: TGTGCCACCAGCAGGCTAGCGGGGGGGCCCCTCCCGCAAGAGACCCAGTACTTC. It translates to CATSRLAGGPLPQETQYF.

The V call is TRBV20-1, the J call TRBJ1-6; D gene unclear. V shed 3 bases and J shed 9 bases, with 15 bases lying between them. CDR3 size: 14 residues. In germline, CDR1 is DFQATT, CDR2 SNEGSKA (reference sequence). For the CDR3, the DNA is TGCAGTGCTAGGCCCGCCCAGAGCGGTTCACCCCTCCACTTT. It translates to CSARPAQSGSPLHF.

This clonotype was detected many times. The CDR3 coding sequence is TGTGCCTGGAGTCCAGGACCGCAGAACACCGGGGAGCTGTTTTTT. Amino acids: CAWSPGPQNTGELFF. The genes are TRBV30 and TRBJ2-2; D unresolved. The germline gives CDR1 GTSNPN, CDR2 SVGIG (reference sequence). Trimming stripped 2 bases from V and 1 base from J, with 11 bases between. The CDR3 length is 15 residues. Together with reference TRBV30 and TRBJ2-2, the CDR3 gives the full variable domain: SQTIHQWPATLVQPVGSPLSLECTVEGTSNPNLYWYRQAAGRGLQLLFYSVGIGQISSEVPQNLSASRPQDRQFILSSKKLLLSDSGFYLCAWSPGPQNTGELFFGEGSRLTVL.

This clonotype showed up many times. V gene TRBV5-1 combines with J gene TRBJ2-7, with no clear D. Trimming took off 5 bases at V and 3 bases at J, with 18 bases between the two ends. Germline V gene sequence: CDR1 SGHRS, CDR2 YFSETQ. The CDR3 runs 15 residues. In DNA form, the CDR3 reads TGCGCCAGCAGATTCGACTCCGGTACGTTCTACGAGCAGTACTTC. Translating it yields CASRFDSGTFYEQYF.

This clonotype has ten or more counts. The rearrangement links TRBV28 to TRBJ2-4; D remains ambiguous. The ends were cut back, 5 bases at V and 0 bases at J, with 8 bases in the middle. CDR1 is MDHEN and CDR2 is SYDVKM in the germline V gene. The CDR3 runs to 14 residues. The CDR3 nucleotides read TGTGCCAGCAGTAATGCCCCAGCCAAAAACATTCAGTACTTC. Residues: CASSNAPAKNIQYF.

The gene calls are TRBV28 and TRBJ2-7, with 10 bases matching TRBD1. The V gene end was trimmed by 7 bases and the J gene end by 3 bases; junction bases not matched to a gene: 9. The CDR3 sequence is 15 residues long. The germline V gene has CDR1 MDHEN and CDR2 SYDVKM. CDR3 in amino acids: CASTPSGQGNYEQYF. CDR3 nucleotides: TGTGCCAGCACACCTTCGGGACAGGGGAACTACGAGCAGTACTTC.

The chain combines TRBV20-1 with TRBJ1-4; TRBD1 might be the D (5 bases). Germline V lookup: CDR1 DFQATT, CDR2 SNEGSKA (reference sequence). The CDR3 is 15 residues long. V shed 6 bases and J shed 0 bases, with 14 bases lying between them. Here the CDR3 reads CSAAGGAATNEKLFF. The CDR3 bases are TGCAGTGCGGCCGGAGGGGCTGCAACTAATGAAAAACTGTTTTTT.

The genes are TRBV23-1 and TRBJ1-5, with a possible D match to TRBD1 (5 bases). TRBV23-1 is noted as an ORF with a role that remains uncertain. The ends were cut back, 0 bases at V and 0 bases at J, with 18 bases in the middle. The CDR3 has 19 amino acids. The CDR3 nucleotides read TGCGCCAGCAGTCAATCGCTTTTGGGACGGAAAGATAGCAATCAGCCCCAGCATTTT. Protein sequence: CASSQSLLGRKDSNQPQHF.

There are many counts of this clonotype. This chain links TRBV9 with TRBJ2-3; no clear D gene. The germline V gene encodes CDR1 SGDLS and CDR2 YYNGEE. The V end lost 9 bases, the J end lost 1 base, and 9 bases lay between the germline ends. The CDR3 sequence is 12 residues long. CDR3 DNA: TGTGCCACATATGGGGGCACAGATACGCAGTATTTT. Residues: CATYGGTDTQYF.

The chain links TRBV11-1 to TRBJ2-3; possibly TRBD1 or TRBD2 for D (5 bases each). The CDR3 has 18 residues. V lost 3 bases and J lost 0, with 19 bases in between. Germline CDR1 is SGHAT and CDR2 is FQDESV (reference sequence). As DNA, the CDR3 is TGTGCCAGCAGCTTCTCGCCCCGGGGCGGGTATAGCACAGATACGCAGTATTTT. Its protein product is CASSFSPRGGYSTDTQYF.

This clonotype was picked up many times. The rearrangement links TRBV6-2 or TRBV6-3 to TRBJ1-1, with a tentative D call TRBD1 (5 bases). CDR1 and CDR2 from the germline V gene are MNHEY and SVGEGT. Trimming left V 5 bases short and J 1 base short, with 11 bases between. This CDR3 comprises 14 residues. CDR3 DNA: TGTGCCAGCAGTCTCAGGGCGGAGAACACTGAAGCTTTCTTT. Translated, it gives CASSLRAENTEAFF.

Comments on this clonotype: Just one base apart from a much larger clone, this may be a read error. As DNA, the CDR3 is TGCAGTGCTACAGGGGGTTTTGCCAAATACATTCAGTACTTC. Encoded protein: CSATGGFAKYIQYF. The V call is TRBV20-1, the J call TRBJ2-4, with 7 bases fitting TRBD1. The length of the CDR3 is 14 residues. Germline V gives CDR1 DFQATT, CDR2 SNEGSKA (reference sequence).

The chain combines TRBV6-1 with TRBJ2-5, with unresolved D. This CDR3 spans 14 amino acids. The germline V and J ends were trimmed by 5 bases and 5 bases, with 15 bases remaining between them. Germline V CDR1 and CDR2: MNHNS, SASEGT. The CDR3, as DNA: TGTGCCAGCAGTCGACAACCAGTTATGGAGACCCAGTACTTC. It is translated as CASSRQPVMETQYF.

This clonotype turned up a few times. This rearrangement joins TRBV25-1 to TRBJ2-7; 8 positions match TRBD2. Germline CDR1 and CDR2: MGHDK and SYGVNS. This CDR3 region has 14 residues. Unmatched junction bases numbered 9, after V lost 5 bases and J lost 6 bases. CDR3 DNA: TGTGCCAGCAGTCTCCCGGGGGGGCCTGTCGAGCAGTACTTC. It yields the protein CASSLPGGPVEQYF.

In its sample, this clonotype was seen many times. The chain uses TRBV14 and TRBJ1-1; possible D gene TRBD1, 5 bases. In germline, CDR1 is SGHDN, CDR2 FVKESK. The CDR3 sequence is 11 residues long. V was clipped by 4 bases and J by 8 bases, with 8 bases between them. The CDR3 sequence: CASSLRGEAFF. DNA of the CDR3: TGTGCCAGCAGCCTGCGGGGGGAAGCTTTCTTT.

The rearrangement joins TRBV28 to TRBJ2-5; TRBD1 matches at 7 bases. V was clipped by 7 bases and J by 5 bases; unmatched bases: 13. The CDR3 contains 15 residues. Germline V gives CDR1 MDHEN, CDR2 SYDVKM. CDR3 DNA: TGTGCCAGCACCGCGGCGACAGGGCATGGGGAGACCCAGTACTTC. Translated, it gives CASTAATGHGETQYF.

This clonotype was detected only a few times. The V call is TRBV3-1, the J call TRBJ2-7; 9 bases fit TRBD2. The CDR3 has 15 amino acids. J gave up 3 bases and V 5 bases, and 8 bases lay outside the gene matches. From germline, CDR1 is LGHDT and CDR2 YNNKEL (reference sequence). CDR3 nucleotides: TGTGCCAGCAGCTTACGACTAGCGGTAAACTACGAGCAGTACTTC. Encoded protein: CASSLRLAVNYEQYF.

This clonotype showed up many times. The chain uses TRBV29-1 and TRBJ2-1; 11 bases map to TRBD2. The CDR3 sequence is 15 residues long. V shed 6 bases, J shed 0 bases, and the junction held 4 bases outside the gene matches. Germline CDR1 reads SQVTM; CDR2 reads ANQGSEA. The CDR3 DNA is TGCAGCGTAACTAGCGGGGGAAGCTCCTACAATGAGCAGTTCTTC. Encoded protein: CSVTSGGSSYNEQFF.

This clonotype was found many times. This chain joins TRBV11-2 and TRBJ2-1; 10 nucleotides match TRBD1. Germline CDR1 is SGHAT and CDR2 is FQNNGV. The CDR3 is made up of 15 amino acids. V trimming: 3 bases; J trimming: 8 bases; junction bases outside the gene matches: 7. CDR3 sequence reads: CASSLGQGWGYEQFF. The CDR3 DNA follows: TGTGCCAGCAGCTTGGGACAGGGGTGGGGTTATGAGCAGTTCTTC.